Here is one T cell receptor (beta chain) with its context. The antigen remains undetermined. The sample belongs to a study of cytomegalovirus exposure and HLA in healthy donors. Study outcomes and limitations: Diagnosis of cytomegalovirus status made by the classifier reportedly showed high specificity and sensitivity. A later analysis reportedly found that, within productive TCRs, an Asian-associated ancestry cluster had fewer N-insertions than the mean observed across the roughly 700 donors.

Primers included in the PCR were 60 Vbeta and 13 Jbeta primers. Sequencing used immunoSEQ multiplex PCR; TCRdb keeps in-frame clones, though not all of them. The table records 150,000 or so clones, around 76% of them present only once. V lost 1 base to trimming and J lost 6 bases, with 13 bases between them. The CDR3 covers 14 residues. The germline V gene encodes CDR1 LGHNA and CDR2 YSLEER. The genes are TRBV4-3 and TRBJ2-7; a weak D match, TRBD2 (5 bases). This receptor was taken from a man in his forties or fifties in good health and CMV-seropositive. Source material: PBMCs. This CDR3 is CASSQVATLGEQYF. The DNA of the CDR3 is TGCGCCAGCAGCCAAGTAGCGACCCTCGGCGAGCAGTACTTC.